These 2 T cell receptor beta chains were all obtained from the same sample, sequenced in a study of T cell repertoires in cytomegalovirus infection. A single record per CDR3 protein comes from TCRdb applying MiXCR to the reads. Altogether more than 400,000 distinct CDR3 sequences are present, about 30% being singletons, with the ten largest covering over 10%. Sequenced material: PBMCs. The receptors come from a human donor in good health (CMV status not recorded). Some clones in this sample may be carry-over from other donors' samples.

This clonotype has more than one count but fewer than ten. The gene calls are TRBV6-1 and TRBJ2-2; TRBD1 aligns across 7 bases. In germline, CDR1 is MNHNS, CDR2 SASEGT. The junction had 7 bases not matched to a gene; V was cut back by 4 bases and J by 2 bases. The CDR3 extends over 16 amino acids. Written as DNA, the CDR3 is TGTGCCAGCAGTGTGGATAGACAGGGTAACACCGGGGAGCTGTTTTTT. Residues: CASSVDRQGNTGELFF.

This clonotype was detected once. This chain uses TRBV28 with TRBJ1-5; 10 nucleotides agree with TRBD1. With V trimmed by 5 bases and J by 5 bases, 9 bases remained unmatched. The V gene's germline CDR1 is MDHEN and CDR2 SYDVKM. This CDR3 region has 16 residues. CDR3 coding DNA: TGTGCCAGCAGTGTGCCGGGACAGGGGAGTGATCAGCCCCAGCATTTT. This translates into CASSVPGQGSDQPQHF.